The text below deals with one T cell receptor beta chain. This clone was detected a few times. Its antigen has not been determined. Base quality data are lacking; no much larger clone is found one base away. The twin pairs came from the European Cystic Fibrosis Twin and Sibling Study Cohort, which recruited patients from 150 to 200 CF clinics across 14 European countries. Zygosity and CFTR genotype were verified in-house, with zygosity tested by multiplex PCR of nine short tandem repeat loci. Each twin gave a peripheral blood sample, and clinical parameters were documented on that same day of blood sampling. Phenol/chloroform extraction was used to isolate genomic DNA from peripheral blood cells, and the DNA was then kept in TE buffer at 4 degrees C. Following the manufacturer's instructions, the researchers used the immunoSEQ immune profiling system to amplify TCR beta CDR3 regions via multiplex PCR. Sequencing was performed on an Illumina NextSeq system. Per the authors' processing: The immunoSEQ Analyzer platform handled processing of the sequence data, and clonality was calculated by taking the square root of Simpson's index of productive rearrangements. Jensen-Shannon distance served as the measure of similarity in V and J usage, while OLGA was used to compute CDR3 generation probabilities. Shared CDR3 sequences were searched against the immuneACCESS database (August 2020) and VDJdb (December 2020). Here the immuneACCESS table is served through TCRdb, limited to in-frame sequences with V and J called. Missing clones are a known gap in these copies; in checked studies unresolved V genes cover under half, and the rest lacks a known reason. The DNA gave D and trimming, while V, J and clone size come from that table. In all, the sample holds some 33,000 clones, and 90% to 95% of those were seen once. 0.19% of the sample belongs to the ten largest clones.

This sample was included in a study of monozygotic twins with cystic fibrosis (dated by TCRdb to the early 2020s). In terms of the full investigation: About 3 micrograms of fragmented DNA went through 15 PCR cycles to produce barcoded libraries. TCR beta repertoires were compared within and between 16 monozygotic twin pairs with cystic fibrosis so that genetic influence on V and J gene usage could be assessed. The cohort included ten female and six male twin pairs, mostly children and adolescents, aged about 2.0 to 36.4 years with a median of about 9 years. Twins were ranked among around 960 cohort participants for weight-for-height and FEVPerc (FEV1 disease centile) at the day of blood sampling. Data for three of the twin pairs had already been reported earlier in a different context. Paper-wide results and their limitations: V gene usage was most similar to the co-twin in 13 of 16 pairs, and J usage was most similar to the co-twin in 8 of 16 pairs, which suggests genetic constraints. Nucleotide-identical clonotype sharing was significantly higher within monozygotic CF twin pairs than between unrelated CF individuals (P = 0.000026, Mann-Whitney). Simpson clonality was generally low (median around 0.0094), suggesting a naive-dominated repertoire, with higher clonality in the most severely affected patients. The cohort was small, and the number of shared CDR3s showed no association with age, concordance or disease severity.

Its CDR3 holds 17 amino acids, cysteine through phenylalanine. Kept here is only the CDR3 DNA, which spans 51 bases and is read in frame from base 1. Based on the germline V gene, the CDR1 and CDR2 sequences are SNHLY and FYNNEI. Relative to germline, V is 4 bases shorter and J is 3 bases shorter, with 18 bases between their ends. The V and J segments used are TRBV2 and TRBJ1-4; there is no confident call for the D gene. The TCR sequence derives from a boy aged 2 to 9 with cystic fibrosis. The sample consisted of blood. The DNA reads TGTGCCAGCAGTGTATCGGCTTACCGACGGGCTAATGAAAAACTGTTTTTT. This encodes CASSVSAYRRANEKLFF.